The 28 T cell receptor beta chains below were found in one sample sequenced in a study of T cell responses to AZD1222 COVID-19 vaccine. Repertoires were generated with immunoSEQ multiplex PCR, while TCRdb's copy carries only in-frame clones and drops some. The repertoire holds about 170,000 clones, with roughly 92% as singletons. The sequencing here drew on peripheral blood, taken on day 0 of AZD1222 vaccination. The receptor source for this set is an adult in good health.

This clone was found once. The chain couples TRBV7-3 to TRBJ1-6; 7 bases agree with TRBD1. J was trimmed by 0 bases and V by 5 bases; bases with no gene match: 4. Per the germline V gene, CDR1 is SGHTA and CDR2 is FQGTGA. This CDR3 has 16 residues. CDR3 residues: CASSQTGTSYNSPLHF. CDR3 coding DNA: TGTGCCAGCAGCCAGACAGGGACCTCCTATAATTCACCCCTCCACTTT.

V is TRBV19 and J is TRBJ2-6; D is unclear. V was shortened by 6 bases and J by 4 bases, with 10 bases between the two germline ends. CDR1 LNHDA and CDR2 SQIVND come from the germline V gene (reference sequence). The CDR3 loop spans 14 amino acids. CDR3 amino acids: CASRPSMGANVLTF. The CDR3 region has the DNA TGTGCCAGTAGGCCGTCCATGGGGGCCAACGTCCTGACTTTC.

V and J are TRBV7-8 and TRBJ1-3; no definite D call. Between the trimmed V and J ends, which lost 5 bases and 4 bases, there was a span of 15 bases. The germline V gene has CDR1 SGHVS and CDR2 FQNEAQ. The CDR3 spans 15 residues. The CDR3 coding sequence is TGTGCCAGCAGCCTACAAAGACTCAGGGGAAACACCATATATTTT. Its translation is CASSLQRLRGNTIYF.

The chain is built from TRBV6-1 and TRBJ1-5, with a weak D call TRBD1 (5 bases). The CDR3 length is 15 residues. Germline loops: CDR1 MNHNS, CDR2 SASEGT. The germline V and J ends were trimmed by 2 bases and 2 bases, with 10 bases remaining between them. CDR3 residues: CASSEQGLGNQPQHF. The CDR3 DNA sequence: TGTGCCAGCAGTGAACAGGGTTTGGGCAATCAGCCCCAGCATTTT.

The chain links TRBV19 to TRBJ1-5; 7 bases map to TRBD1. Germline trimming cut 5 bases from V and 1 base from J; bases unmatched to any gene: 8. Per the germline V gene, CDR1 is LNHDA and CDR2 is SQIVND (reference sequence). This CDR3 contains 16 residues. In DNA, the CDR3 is TGTGCCAGTAGTGATCATTCAGGGGGGAGCAATCAGCCCCAGCATTTT. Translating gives CASSDHSGGSNQPQHF.

CDR3 region: CASSYSRGQGAGYTF. CDR3 sequence (DNA): TGTGCCAGCAGTTACTCGAGGGGACAGGGTGCCGGCTACACCTTC. The genes are TRBV6-2 or TRBV6-3 and TRBJ1-2, with 9 bases lining up with TRBD1. Per germline, CDR1 MNHEY and CDR2 SVGEGT. Trimming took 0 bases from V and 8 from J; bases not matched to a gene: 7. The CDR3 covers 15 residues.

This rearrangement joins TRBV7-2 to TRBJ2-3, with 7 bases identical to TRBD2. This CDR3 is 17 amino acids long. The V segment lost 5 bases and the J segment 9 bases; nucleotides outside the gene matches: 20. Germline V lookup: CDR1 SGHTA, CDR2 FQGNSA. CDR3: CASSQAREAGVGGTQYF. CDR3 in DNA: TGTGCCAGCAGCCAAGCCCGCGAGGCGGGGGTCGGGGGGACGCAGTATTTT.

The CDR3 bases are TGTGCCAGCAGCTTTAGACTGGGCTCTGGGGCCAACGTCCTGACTTTC. This encodes CASSFRLGSGANVLTF. The chain employs TRBV7-2 and TRBJ2-6; D unresolved. The CDR3 sequence is 16 residues long. Germline CDR1 and CDR2: SGHTA and FQGNSA. The germline V and J ends were trimmed by 3 bases and 0 bases, with 9 bases remaining between them.

The CDR3 region is CASSLRQGTDTQYF. DNA of the CDR3: TGTGCCAGCAGCTTGCGACAGGGGACAGATACGCAGTATTTT. The chain couples TRBV5-5 to TRBJ2-3; TRBD1 agrees at 8 bases. The V gene end was trimmed by 1 base and the J gene end by 3 bases; junction bases not matched to a gene: 1. Germline V gene lookup returns CDR1 SGHKS and CDR2 YYEKEE (reference sequence). CDR3 length equals 14 residues.

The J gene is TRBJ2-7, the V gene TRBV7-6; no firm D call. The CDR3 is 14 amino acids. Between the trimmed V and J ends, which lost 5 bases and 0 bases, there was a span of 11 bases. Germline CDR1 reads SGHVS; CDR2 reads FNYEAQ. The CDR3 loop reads CASSPGPSSYEQYF. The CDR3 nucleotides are TGTGCCAGCAGCCCGGGCCCTAGCTCCTACGAGCAGTACTTC.

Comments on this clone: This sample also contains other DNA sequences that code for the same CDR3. CDR3 protein: CASSPDRGYGYTF. The DNA of the CDR3 is TGTGCCAGCTCACCGGACAGGGGCTATGGCTACACCTTC. This chain uses TRBV18 with TRBJ1-2; 9 bases line up with TRBD1. The CDR3 contains 13 residues. J was trimmed by 4 bases and V by 3 bases; bases with no gene match: 0. The germline CDR1 and CDR2 sequences are KGHSH and LQKENI.

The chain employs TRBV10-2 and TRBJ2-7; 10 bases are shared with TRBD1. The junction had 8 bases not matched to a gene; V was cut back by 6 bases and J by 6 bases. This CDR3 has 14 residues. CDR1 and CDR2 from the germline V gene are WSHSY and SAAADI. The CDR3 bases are TGCGCCAGCAGACTAGACAGGGGGCGAGGCGAGCAGTACTTC. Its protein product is CASRLDRGRGEQYF.

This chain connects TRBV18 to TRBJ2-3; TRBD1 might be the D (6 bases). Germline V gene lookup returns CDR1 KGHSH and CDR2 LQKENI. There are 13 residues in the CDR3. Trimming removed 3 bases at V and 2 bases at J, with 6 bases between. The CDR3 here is CASSPGATDTQYF. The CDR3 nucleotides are TGTGCCAGCTCACCGGGGGCCACAGATACGCAGTATTTT.

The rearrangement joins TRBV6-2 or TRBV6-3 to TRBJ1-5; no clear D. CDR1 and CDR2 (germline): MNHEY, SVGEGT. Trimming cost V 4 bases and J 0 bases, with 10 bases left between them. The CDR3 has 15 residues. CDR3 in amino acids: CASSFSGASNQPQHF. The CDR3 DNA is TGTGCCAGCAGTTTCTCCGGAGCTAGCAATCAGCCCCAGCATTTT.

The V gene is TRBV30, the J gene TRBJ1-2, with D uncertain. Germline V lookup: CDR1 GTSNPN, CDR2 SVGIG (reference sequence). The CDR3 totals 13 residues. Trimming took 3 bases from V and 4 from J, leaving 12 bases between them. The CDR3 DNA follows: TGTGCCTGGAGCCCCGGTCCGTTCTATGGCTACACCTTC. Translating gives CAWSPGPFYGYTF.

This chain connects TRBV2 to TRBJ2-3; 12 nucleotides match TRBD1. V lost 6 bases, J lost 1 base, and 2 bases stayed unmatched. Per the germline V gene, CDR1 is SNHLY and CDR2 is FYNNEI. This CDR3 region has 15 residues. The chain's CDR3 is CASRGQGARTDTQYF. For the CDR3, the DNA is TGTGCCAGCAGGGGACAGGGGGCACGCACAGATACGCAGTATTTT.

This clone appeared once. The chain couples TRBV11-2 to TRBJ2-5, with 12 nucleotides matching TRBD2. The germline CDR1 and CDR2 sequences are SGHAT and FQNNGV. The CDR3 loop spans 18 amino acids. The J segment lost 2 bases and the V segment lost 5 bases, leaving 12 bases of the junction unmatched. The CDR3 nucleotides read TGTGCCAGCAGCACTACTAGCGGGGGGATAATTTTTCAAGAGACCCAGTACTTC. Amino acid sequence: CASSTTSGGIIFQETQYF.

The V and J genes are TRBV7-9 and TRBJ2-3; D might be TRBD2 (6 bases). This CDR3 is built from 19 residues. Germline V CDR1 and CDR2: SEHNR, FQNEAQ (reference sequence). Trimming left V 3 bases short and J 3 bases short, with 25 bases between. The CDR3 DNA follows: TGTGCCAGCAGCTTCCGACTACGGGACGGACTAAGTAAGACAGATACGCAGTATTTT. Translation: CASSFRLRDGLSKTDTQYF.

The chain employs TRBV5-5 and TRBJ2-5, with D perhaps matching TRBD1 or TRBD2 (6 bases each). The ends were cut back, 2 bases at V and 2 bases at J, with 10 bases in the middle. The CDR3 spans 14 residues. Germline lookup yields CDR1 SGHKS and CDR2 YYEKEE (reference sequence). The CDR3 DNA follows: TGTGCCAGCAGCTTAACAGGGACTCAAGAGACCCAGTACTTC. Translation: CASSLTGTQETQYF.

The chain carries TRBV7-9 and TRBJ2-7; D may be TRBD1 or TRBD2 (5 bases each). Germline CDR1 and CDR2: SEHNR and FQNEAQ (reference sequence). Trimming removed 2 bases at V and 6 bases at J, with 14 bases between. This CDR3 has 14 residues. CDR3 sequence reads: CASSLSAGGSEQYF. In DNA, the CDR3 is TGTGCCAGCAGCTTATCGGCTGGGGGATCCGAGCAGTACTTC. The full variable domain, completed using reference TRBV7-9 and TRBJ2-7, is DTGVSQNPRHKITKRGQNVTFRCDPISEHNRLYWYRQTLGQGPEFLTYFQNEAQLEKSRLLSDRFSAERPKGSFSTLEIQRTEQGDSAMYLCASSLSAGGSEQYFGPGTRLTVT.

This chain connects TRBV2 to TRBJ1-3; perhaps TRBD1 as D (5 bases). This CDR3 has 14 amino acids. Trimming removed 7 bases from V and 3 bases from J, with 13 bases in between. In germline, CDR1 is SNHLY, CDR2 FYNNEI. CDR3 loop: CASKRGLGGNTIYF. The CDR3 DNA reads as TGTGCCAGCAAGCGGGGGTTAGGTGGAAACACCATATATTTT.

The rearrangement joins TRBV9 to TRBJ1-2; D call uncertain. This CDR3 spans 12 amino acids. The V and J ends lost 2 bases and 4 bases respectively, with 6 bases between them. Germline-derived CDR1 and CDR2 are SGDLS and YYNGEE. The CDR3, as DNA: TGTGCCAGCAGCGTCCCCGGCTATGGCTACACCTTC. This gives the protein CASSVPGYGYTF. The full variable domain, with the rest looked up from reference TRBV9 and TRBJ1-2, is DSGVTQTPKHLITATGQRVTLRCSPRSGDLSVYWYQQSLDQGLQFLIQYYNGEERAKGNILERFSAQQFPDLHSELNLSSLELGDSALYFCASSVPGYGYTFGSGTRLTVV.

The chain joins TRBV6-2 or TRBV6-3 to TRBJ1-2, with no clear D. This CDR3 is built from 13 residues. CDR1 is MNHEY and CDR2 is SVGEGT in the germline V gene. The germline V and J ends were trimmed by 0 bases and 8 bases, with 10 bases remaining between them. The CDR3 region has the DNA TGTGCCAGCAGTTACTCAGGAGAAGGCGGCTACACCTTC. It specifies CASSYSGEGGYTF.

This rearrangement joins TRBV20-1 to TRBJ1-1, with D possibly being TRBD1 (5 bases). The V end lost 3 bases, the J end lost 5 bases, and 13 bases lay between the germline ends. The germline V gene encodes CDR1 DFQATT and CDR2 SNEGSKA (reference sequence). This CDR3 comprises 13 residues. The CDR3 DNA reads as TGCAGTGCTAGTTTTATTCGGGGGACTGAAGCTTTCTTT. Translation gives CSASFIRGTEAFF.

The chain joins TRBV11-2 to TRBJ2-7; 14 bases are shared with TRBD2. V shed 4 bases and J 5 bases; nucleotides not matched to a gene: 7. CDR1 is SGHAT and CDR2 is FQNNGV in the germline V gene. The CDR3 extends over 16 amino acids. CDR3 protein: CASSSLWTSGRHEQYF. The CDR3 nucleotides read TGTGCCAGCAGCTCCCTCTGGACTAGCGGGAGGCACGAGCAGTACTTC.

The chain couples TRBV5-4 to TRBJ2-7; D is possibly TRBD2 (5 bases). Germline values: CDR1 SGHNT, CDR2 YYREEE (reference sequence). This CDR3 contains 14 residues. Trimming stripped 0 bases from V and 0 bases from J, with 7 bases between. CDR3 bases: TGTGCCAGCAGCTTGGGGCGGGTCTCCTACGAGCAGTACTTC. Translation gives CASSLGRVSYEQYF.

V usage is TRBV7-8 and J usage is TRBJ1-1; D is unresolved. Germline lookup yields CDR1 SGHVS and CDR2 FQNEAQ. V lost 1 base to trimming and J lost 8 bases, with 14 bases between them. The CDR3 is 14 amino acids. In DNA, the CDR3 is TGTGCCAGCAGCTTAGAGGAGTGGGTCAACGAAGCTTTCTTT. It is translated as CASSLEEWVNEAFF. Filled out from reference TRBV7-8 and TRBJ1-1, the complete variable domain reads GAGVSQSPRYKVAKRGQDVALRCDPISGHVSLFWYQQALGQGPEFLTYFQNEAQLDKSGLPSDRFFAERPEGSVSTLKIQRTQQEDSAVYLCASSLEEWVNEAFFGQGTRLTVV.

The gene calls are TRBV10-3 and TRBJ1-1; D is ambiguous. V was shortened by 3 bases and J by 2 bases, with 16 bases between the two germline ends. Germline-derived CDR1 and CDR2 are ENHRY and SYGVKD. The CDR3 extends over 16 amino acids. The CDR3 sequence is CAISDSPHTRNTEAFF. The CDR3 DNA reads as TGTGCCATCAGTGATTCTCCCCACACAAGAAACACTGAAGCTTTCTTT.